This TCR beta chain was sequenced during a study of early T cells in non-severe SARS-CoV-2 infection. Study in general: Sequencing of bulk RNA from unsorted whole blood was done, without chain pairing.

Unique molecular identifiers were attached to individual cDNA molecules. Via MiXCR, TCRdb re-called the 5' RACE reads, giving one row per CDR3 protein. This sample has more than 20,000 distinct CDR3 sequences, with about 4.2% found just once. This clonotype was observed at least ten times. The antigen is unknown. Study results and limitations: VDJdb matching skewed toward anti-spike CD8 responses, missing private and CD4 specificities.

The CDR3 runs 14 residues. With 0 bases removed from V and 3 bases from J, the gap between germline ends came to 11 bases. Germline CDR1 reads GTSNPN; CDR2 reads SVGIG (reference sequence). The sample taken for sequencing was whole blood. The chain combines TRBV30 with TRBJ1-1, with TRBD1 as a possible D gene (6 bases). This clonotype was sampled from an adult who was a healthcare worker with PCR-confirmed SARS-CoV-2 infection or an uninfected control (not recorded which). The CDR3 DNA reads TGTGCCTGGAGTGTAGGGGGTGTGGACACTGAAGCTTTCTTT. It encodes CAWSVGGVDTEAFF.